This T cell receptor (beta chain) was captured by sequencing in a study of blood T cell repertoires in COVID-19. Study at large: Acute-phase and convalescent COVID-19 samples originated in the United States, Italy and Spain. T cells, B-cell-depleted T cells, or PBMCs supplied cDNA or gDNA.

The ends were cut back, 5 bases at V and 11 bases at J, with 21 bases in the middle. This CDR3 region has 15 residues. Germline CDR1 MNHEY, CDR2 SVGAGI. In the original workflow: Amplification of reference gene primers was used by the study to estimate nucleated cell counts. Using immunoSEQ multiplex PCR, the repertoire was profiled, and TCRdb retains in-frame clones only, with some absent. The V and J calls and the clone size are those of that table, but D and trimming were determined from the DNA. The sample lists roughly 73,000 clones; 90% were seen once. The sequence was obtained from a man aged 45-65 years with acute or convalescent COVID-19. Source material: peripheral blood. The gene calls are TRBV6-5 and TRBJ1-4, with TRBD1 as a possible D gene (6 bases). In DNA form, the CDR3 reads TGTGCCAGCAGTCTACAGGGCCATGGCGTGGGGAAACTGTTTTTT. Translating it yields CASSLQGHGVGKLFF.